The 32 T cell receptor beta chains below come from one sample, sequenced in a study of cytomegalovirus exposure and HLA in healthy donors. 13 Jbeta primers and 60 Vbeta primers were used for the PCR. Method: immunoSEQ multiplex PCR; TCRdb's copy keeps in-frame clones and lacks some. The profile shows approximately 6,700 clones, more than 45% of them singletons. The sample was PBMCs. Receptor source: a man aged 25 to 40 in good health and CMV-seropositive.

The CDR3 DNA sequence: TGCAGCGTTGCCAGGAACACTGAAGCTTTCTTT. Translation gives CSVARNTEAFF. This sequence joins TRBV29-1 and TRBJ1-1; D gene ambiguous. The CDR3 has 11 residues. Germline V lookup: CDR1 SQVTM, CDR2 ANQGSEA. V was cut by 4 bases and J by 1 base, with 4 bases left in between. Complete variable domain (other parts from reference TRBV29-1 and TRBJ1-1): SAVISQKPSRDICQRGTSLTIQCQVDSQVTMMFWYRQQPGQSLTLIATANQGSEATYESGFVIDKFPISRPNLTFSTLTVSNMSPEDSSIYLCSVARNTEAFFGQGTRLTVV.

The V call is TRBV9, the J call TRBJ1-1; no firm D call. The length of the CDR3 is 14 residues. The germline gives CDR1 SGDLS, CDR2 YYNGEE. Trimming pared 0 bases from V and 6 bases from J, leaving 12 bases between. This chain's CDR3 is CASSVDSLLAEAFF. As DNA, the CDR3 is TGTGCCAGCAGCGTAGACAGCTTGCTGGCTGAAGCTTTCTTT. Full variable domain (missing parts from reference TRBV9 and TRBJ1-1): DSGVTQTPKHLITATGQRVTLRCSPRSGDLSVYWYQQSLDQGLQFLIQYYNGEERAKGNILERFSAQQFPDLHSELNLSSLELGDSALYFCASSVDSLLAEAFFGQGTRLTVV.

The chain employs TRBV10-1 and TRBJ1-1; the match to TRBD1 covers 7 bases. The CDR3 runs 14 residues. V dropped 9 bases and J dropped 0; count of bases not matched to a gene: 7. CDR1 WNHNN and CDR2 SYGVQD come from the germline V gene (reference sequence). CDR3 in DNA: TGCGCCAGTTCTCAGGGACAGATGAACACTGAAGCTTTCTTT. Encoded protein: CASSQGQMNTEAFF.

CDR3 amino acids: CSVKHGSYEQYF. The CDR3 nucleotides read TGCAGCGTTAAGCACGGCTCCTACGAGCAGTACTTC. The chain employs TRBV29-1 and TRBJ2-7; D is undetermined. CDR1 and CDR2 from the germline V gene are SQVTM and ANQGSEA. This CDR3 has 12 residues. V was cut by 5 bases and J by 0 bases, with 8 bases left in between.

The chain joins TRBV4-1 to TRBJ1-4; D not resolved. V was shortened by 4 bases and J by 0 bases, with 9 bases between the two germline ends. This CDR3 spans 15 amino acids. CDR1 is MGHRA, CDR2 YSYEKL, per germline. The chain's CDR3 is CASSPQGATNEKLFF. Written as DNA, the CDR3 is TGCGCCAGCAGCCCTCAAGGAGCAACTAATGAAAAACTGTTTTTT.

This clone is labeled as medium-sized (0.01 to 0.1%). V and J are TRBV7-6 and TRBJ1-5; no clear D. Looked up from germline, CDR1 is SGHVS and CDR2 is FNYEAQ. The V end was cut by 0 bases, the J end by 3 bases, with 9 bases between. This CDR3 region has 15 residues. Here the CDR3 DNA reads TGTGCCAGCAGCTTAGCATGGGGAGCCAATCAGCCCCAGCATTTT. It yields the protein CASSLAWGANQPQHF. Together with reference TRBV7-6 and TRBJ1-5, the CDR3 gives the full variable domain: GAGVSQSPRYKVTKRGQDVALRCDPISGHVSLYWYRQALGQGPEFLTYFNYEAQQDKSGLPNDRFSAERPEGSISTLTIQRTEQRDSAMYRCASSLAWGANQPQHFGDGTRLSIL.

This chain links TRBV29-1 with TRBJ2-7; 8 bases match TRBD1. Germline CDR1 is SQVTM and CDR2 is ANQGSEA. The CDR3 has 12 residues. The V and J ends lost 6 bases and 2 bases, in that order; junction bases with no gene match: 3. The CDR3 DNA sequence: TGCAGCGTAGGACAGGGAACCTACGAGCAGTACTTC. It codes for CSVGQGTYEQYF.

The sample holds a few counts of this clone. J is TRBJ1-1 and V is TRBV6-5, with D maybe TRBD1 (6 bases). Germline CDR1 is MNHEY and CDR2 is SVGAGI. V gave up 6 bases and J gave up 6 bases, with 17 bases separating them. This CDR3 is 14 amino acids long. The CDR3 loop reads CASRGTGNYAEAFF. The CDR3 bases are TGTGCCAGCAGGGGTACAGGGAATTACGCTGAAGCTTTCTTT.

The genes are TRBV6-6 and TRBJ1-6, with D possibly matching TRBD1 (5 bases). CDR1 MNHNY and CDR2 SVGAGI come from the germline V gene (reference sequence). CDR3 size: 14 residues. V was cut by 0 bases and J by 13 bases, with 13 bases left in between. In nucleotides, the CDR3 is TGTGCCAGCAGTTACTCGGCAGGGTCGGCCCCCCTCCACTTT. Translation: CASSYSAGSAPLHF.

This chain connects TRBV7-2 to TRBJ2-3; 11 bases align to TRBD2. CDR1 and CDR2 (germline): SGHTA, FQGNSA. The CDR3 is 16 amino acids. J lost 2 bases, V lost 6 bases, and 7 bases had no gene match. Here the CDR3 DNA reads TGTGCCAGCAGTTCAGGGACTAGCGGCCCCACAGATACGCAGTATTTT. Its translation: CASSSGTSGPTDTQYF. The full variable domain, with the rest looked up from reference TRBV7-2 and TRBJ2-3, is GAGVSQSPSNKVTEKGKDVELRCDPISGHTALYWYRQSLGQGLEFLIYFQGNSAPDKSGLPSDRFSAERTGGSVSTLTIQRTQQEDSAVYLCASSSGTSGPTDTQYFGPGTRLTVL.

The rearrangement uses TRBV30 and TRBJ1-1, with no clear D. CDR3 size: 13 residues. Per germline, CDR1 GTSNPN and CDR2 SVGIG (reference sequence). V was cut by 0 bases and J by 1 base, with 6 bases left in between. The DNA of the CDR3 is TGTGCCTGGAGTGTACCAGGGAACACTGAAGCTTTCTTT. This encodes CAWSVPGNTEAFF. Full variable domain (outside the CDR3, taken from reference TRBV30 and TRBJ1-1): SQTIHQWPATLVQPVGSPLSLECTVEGTSNPNLYWYRQAAGRGLQLLFYSVGIGQISSEVPQNLSASRPQDRQFILSSKKLLLSDSGFYLCAWSVPGNTEAFFGQGTRLTVV.

The V call is TRBV4-3, the J call TRBJ2-6, with D tentatively TRBD1 (5 bases). Trimming removed 5 bases from V and 0 bases from J, with 14 bases in between. This CDR3 is 17 amino acids long. The germline CDR1 and CDR2 sequences are LGHNA and YSLEER. CDR3 bases: TGCGCCAGCAGCGAGTTGGACACAAGCTCTGGGGCCAACGTCCTGACTTTC. Its translation: CASSELDTSSGANVLTF.

The chain couples TRBV5-1 to TRBJ1-1; no firm D call. Per germline, CDR1 SGHRS and CDR2 YFSETQ. The CDR3 extends over 14 amino acids. Trimming took off 7 bases at V and 1 base at J, with 14 bases between the two ends. The CDR3: CASLSTTTNTEAFF. CDR3 DNA: TGCGCCAGCCTCTCGACTACTACGAACACTGAAGCTTTCTTT.

This sequence joins TRBV4-1 and TRBJ1-2; the match to TRBD1 covers 9 bases. The CDR3 sequence is 15 residues long. Germline CDR1 MGHRA, CDR2 YSYEKL. V lost 4 bases and J lost 6; bases outside the gene matches: 9. The CDR3 DNA reads TGCGCCAGCAGCCGCTGGGACAGGGTGGAGGATGGCTACACCTTC. Its translation: CASSRWDRVEDGYTF.

This chain connects TRBV29-1 to TRBJ1-2; perhaps TRBD1 as D (6 bases). This CDR3 has 12 residues. Germline V CDR1 and CDR2: SQVTM, ANQGSEA. Trimming removed 0 bases at V and 7 bases at J, with 9 bases between. CDR3 residues: CSVEEGAGGYTF. CDR3 sequence (DNA): TGCAGCGTTGAAGAGGGGGCTGGTGGCTACACCTTC.

There are a few counts of this clone. The chain has TRBV14 and TRBJ1-2; 8 nucleotides align to TRBD1. Trimming removed 4 bases from V and 8 bases from J; junction bases left unmatched: 9. This CDR3 has 14 residues. Looked up from germline, CDR1 is SGHDN and CDR2 is FVKESK. CDR3 sequence reads: CASSPKDRAGGYTF. CDR3 DNA sequence: TGTGCCAGCAGCCCTAAGGACAGGGCGGGCGGCTACACCTTC.

The chain combines TRBV9 with TRBJ1-2; maybe TRBD1 (5 bases). The germline V gene encodes CDR1 SGDLS and CDR2 YYNGEE. CDR3 length: 13 amino acids. The V end lost 4 bases, the J end lost 4 bases, and 11 bases lay between the germline ends. CDR3 amino acids: CASSLDSSYGYTF. CDR3 sequence (DNA): TGTGCCAGCAGCCTAGACAGTAGCTATGGCTACACCTTC.

V and J are TRBV7-2 and TRBJ1-5; no definite D call. The CDR3 length is 13 residues. The ends were cut back, 1 base at V and 6 bases at J, with 7 bases in the middle. The germline gives CDR1 SGHTA, CDR2 FQGNSA. In DNA form, the CDR3 reads TGTGCCAGCAGCTTAGTCTACGGTCAGCCCCAGCATTTT. Amino acid sequence: CASSLVYGQPQHF.

The V gene is TRBV4-3, the J gene TRBJ1-5; no firm D call. V was shortened by 0 bases and J by 3 bases, with 12 bases between the two germline ends. This CDR3 region has 16 residues. Looked up from germline, CDR1 is LGHNA and CDR2 is YSLEER. DNA for the CDR3: TGCGCCAGCAGCCAAGATGCGGGCAGTTACAATCAGCCCCAGCATTTT. Translated, it gives CASSQDAGSYNQPQHF.

V and J are TRBV6-1 and TRBJ1-1, with TRBD1 matching 8 bases. The CDR3 has 13 residues. Per germline, CDR1 MNHNS and CDR2 SASEGT. V gave up 7 bases and J gave up 2 bases; unmatched junction bases: 3. CDR3 DNA: TGTGCCAGCAAGGGACAGGCCAACACTGAAGCTTTCTTT. It translates to CASKGQANTEAFF.

The sample holds a few counts of this clone. The genes are TRBV30 and TRBJ1-2; D remains ambiguous. The germline CDR1 and CDR2 sequences are GTSNPN and SVGIG (reference sequence). Trimming took off 5 bases at V and 7 bases at J, with 14 bases between the two ends. The CDR3 is 12 amino acids. This chain's CDR3 is CAWATEGGGYTF. The DNA of the CDR3 is TGTGCCTGGGCCACCGAGGGTGGTGGCTACACCTTC.

The rearrangement joins TRBV28 to TRBJ1-4; TRBD1 aligns across 9 bases. Trimming cost V 5 bases and J 8 bases; bases outside gene matches: 6. The CDR3 has 14 residues. Germline assignment: CDR1 MDHEN and CDR2 SYDVKM. DNA for the CDR3: TGTGCCAGCAGTAAACAGGGGGCTAGGGAAAAACTGTTTTTT. Amino acid sequence: CASSKQGAREKLFF.

V gene TRBV25-1 combines with J gene TRBJ2-7; the D is unclear. The V end lost 5 bases, the J end lost 1 base, and 12 bases lay between the germline ends. CDR3 length: 14 residues. Germline CDR1 reads MGHDK; CDR2 reads SYGVNS. CDR3 loop: CASSKRVGSYEQYF. In nucleotides, the CDR3 is TGTGCCAGCAGTAAACGGGTAGGATCCTACGAGCAGTACTTC.

This clone was counted only a few times. V gene TRBV4-3 combines with J gene TRBJ2-7; 10 nucleotides agree with TRBD2. Germline V CDR1 and CDR2: LGHNA, YSLEER. Trimming cost V 4 bases and J 2 bases; bases outside gene matches: 5. CDR3 length: 15 amino acids. The CDR3 reads CASSLGLAVTYEQYF. The CDR3 DNA reads as TGCGCCAGCAGCCTAGGACTAGCGGTAACCTACGAGCAGTACTTC.

This chain uses TRBV29-1 with TRBJ1-1, with no clear D. Deletions cut 3 bases from V and 3 bases from J, with 8 bases between. CDR3 size: 12 residues. Germline CDR1 SQVTM, CDR2 ANQGSEA. Here the CDR3 DNA reads TGCAGCGTTGATAGCACGGACACTGAAGCTTTCTTT. Amino acid sequence: CSVDSTDTEAFF.

The CDR3 DNA reads as TGTGCCACCAGCAGGTACTTGAACACTGAAGCTTTCTTT. Its translation is CATSRYLNTEAFF. The gene calls are TRBV15 and TRBJ1-1; no firm D call. The CDR3 has 13 residues. Trimming removed 3 bases from V and 0 bases from J, with 5 bases in between. The V gene's germline CDR1 is LNHNV and CDR2 YYDKDF (reference sequence).

V is TRBV18 and J is TRBJ2-7, with D maybe TRBD1 (6 bases). The CDR3 runs to 14 residues. Looked up from germline, CDR1 is KGHSH and CDR2 is LQKENI. Trimming took 2 bases from V and 4 from J, leaving 12 bases between them. CDR3: CASSPKGQLYEQYF. CDR3 bases: TGTGCCAGCTCACCAAAGGGACAATTGTACGAGCAGTACTTC.

The chain combines TRBV23-1 with TRBJ2-7; tentatively, D is TRBD2 (5 bases). TRBV23-1 falls under the ORF class, with uncertain function. The CDR3 runs 13 residues. Trimming cost V 5 bases and J 2 bases, with 10 bases left between them. The CDR3 region has the DNA TGCGCCAGCAGTTGCCTCGGGACCTACGAGCAGTACTTC. Residues: CASSCLGTYEQYF.

The chain employs TRBV4-3 and TRBJ1-1, with no clear D. Germline V gene lookup returns CDR1 LGHNA and CDR2 YSLEER. CDR3 length: 16 residues. V gave up 0 bases and J gave up 0 bases, with 11 bases separating them. The CDR3 coding sequence is TGCGCCAGCAGCCAAGAAGCGAGATTACTGAACACTGAAGCTTTCTTT. It yields the protein CASSQEARLLNTEAFF.

The rearrangement uses TRBV6-1 and TRBJ1-2, with no clear D. The CDR3 contains 13 residues. With 7 bases removed from V and 8 bases from J, the gap between germline ends came to 17 bases. The germline V gene has CDR1 MNHNS and CDR2 SASEGT. CDR3 nucleotides: TGTGCCAGCACCGAGGGTTTACGACGAGGCTACACCTTC. Its translation: CASTEGLRRGYTF.

This rearrangement joins TRBV4-2 to TRBJ1-1; maybe TRBD1 (5 bases). With 0 bases removed from V and 6 bases from J, the gap between germline ends came to 20 bases. This CDR3 is built from 17 residues. Germline V lookup: CDR1 LGHNA, CDR2 YNFKEQ. The CDR3 spells CASSQELGQGYNAEAFF. DNA of the CDR3: TGTGCCAGCAGCCAAGAGTTGGGTCAGGGATATAACGCTGAAGCTTTCTTT.

Here the CDR3 DNA reads TGTGCCAGCAGCCAAGTCATCGTTCAGGGGAACACCATATATTTT. This encodes CASSQVIVQGNTIYF. V gene TRBV4-2 combines with J gene TRBJ1-3, with a tentative D call TRBD1 (6 bases). CDR1 and CDR2 (germline): LGHNA, YNFKEQ. V dropped 1 base and J dropped 7 bases, with 14 bases sitting between them. There are 15 residues in the CDR3.